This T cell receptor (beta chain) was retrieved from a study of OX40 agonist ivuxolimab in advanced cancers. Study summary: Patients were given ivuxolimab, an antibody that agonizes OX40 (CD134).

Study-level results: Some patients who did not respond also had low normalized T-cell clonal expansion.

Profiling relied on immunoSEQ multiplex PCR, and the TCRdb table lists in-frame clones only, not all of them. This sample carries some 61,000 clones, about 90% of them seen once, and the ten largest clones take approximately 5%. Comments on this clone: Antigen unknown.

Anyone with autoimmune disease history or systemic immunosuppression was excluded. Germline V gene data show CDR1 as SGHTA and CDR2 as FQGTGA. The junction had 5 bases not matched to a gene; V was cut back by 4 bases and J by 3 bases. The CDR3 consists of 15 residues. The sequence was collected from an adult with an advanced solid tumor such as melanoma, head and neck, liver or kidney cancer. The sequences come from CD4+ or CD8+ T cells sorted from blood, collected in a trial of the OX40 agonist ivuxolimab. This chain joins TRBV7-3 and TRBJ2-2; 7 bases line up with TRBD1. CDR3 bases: TGTGCCAGCAGCTCCGCCGGGACAGACACCGGGGAGCTGTTTTTT. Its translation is CASSSAGTDTGELFF.